These 32 T cell receptor beta chains were sequenced from one sample in a study of cytomegalovirus exposure and HLA in healthy donors. Sequenced by immunoSEQ multiplex PCR; TCRdb stores in-frame clones only, minus some. There are approximately 65,000 clones in the sample; more than 85% occur only once, and approximately 5.3% lies in the top ten. The sample consisted of PBMCs. Source of these receptors: a man aged 18-30 years in good health and CMV-seropositive.

The chain carries TRBV28 and TRBJ2-7, with a weak D call TRBD2 (6 bases). The V end was cut by 6 bases, the J end by 6 bases, with 18 bases between. The V gene's germline CDR1 is MDHEN and CDR2 SYDVKM. This CDR3 comprises 14 residues. CDR3 sequence (DNA): TGTGCCAGCAGACGAGGGACTGCTTGGGGCGAGCAGTACTTC. Translation gives CASRRGTAWGEQYF. The full variable domain, in which reference TRBV28 and TRBJ2-7 provide the parts outside the CDR3, is DVKVTQSSRYLVKRTGEKVFLECVQDMDHENMFWYRQDPGLGLRLIYFSYDVKMKEKGDIPEGYSVSREKKERFSLILESASTNQTSMYLCASRRGTAWGEQYFGPGTRLTVT.

The CDR3 is CASSQDRAYGYTF. CDR3 coding DNA: TGTGCCAGCAGTCAAGACAGGGCCTATGGCTACACCTTC. The genes are TRBV28 and TRBJ1-2; TRBD1 matches 7 bases. Germline assignment: CDR1 MDHEN and CDR2 SYDVKM. CDR3 length equals 13 residues. V was clipped by 5 bases and J by 4 bases; unmatched bases: 4.

V usage is TRBV9 and J usage is TRBJ2-1; 11 positions match TRBD2. J gave up 4 bases and V 0 bases, and 3 bases lay outside the gene matches. The CDR3 is 16 residues long. CDR1 and CDR2 (germline): SGDLS, YYNGEE. DNA of the CDR3: TGTGCCAGCAGCGTAGCTAGCGGGAGGAGGTACAATGAGCAGTTCTTC. It specifies CASSVASGRRYNEQFF.

The CDR3 sequence: CASSVVGALNNEQFF. The DNA for the CDR3 is TGTGCCAGCAGCGTAGTAGGGGCCCTGAACAATGAGCAGTTCTTC. The rearrangement joins TRBV9 to TRBJ2-1; tentatively, D is TRBD1 (5 bases). The CDR3 sequence is 15 residues long. V was trimmed by 0 bases and J by 5 bases, leaving 12 bases between them. Looked up from germline, CDR1 is SGDLS and CDR2 is YYNGEE.

The V gene is TRBV9, the J gene TRBJ2-7, with 7 nucleotides matching TRBD1. CDR1 SGDLS and CDR2 YYNGEE come from the germline V gene. This CDR3 is 14 amino acids long. The J segment lost 0 bases and the V segment lost 3 bases, leaving 3 bases of the junction unmatched. Written as DNA, the CDR3 is TGTGCCAGCAGCGCGGGACAGAACTCCTACGAGCAGTACTTC. Residues: CASSAGQNSYEQYF.

V gene TRBV5-1 combines with J gene TRBJ2-7, with D maybe TRBD1 (7 bases). The CDR3 sequence is 16 residues long. Trimming shortened V by 0 bases and J by 2 bases, and 15 bases separated the two germline ends. From germline, CDR1 is SGHRS and CDR2 YFSETQ. The CDR3 reads CASSLGRGLTTYEQYF. The CDR3 DNA sequence: TGCGCCAGCAGCTTGGGGAGGGGGCTTACTACCTACGAGCAGTACTTC.

The chain recombines TRBV9 with TRBJ2-3; 8 positions match TRBD1. Germline V gene lookup returns CDR1 SGDLS and CDR2 YYNGEE. This CDR3 is built from 16 residues. J gave up 5 bases and V 4 bases, and 12 bases lay outside the gene matches. CDR3 in DNA: TGTGCCAGCAGCCCGAATGACAGGGGCACGGGAGATACGCAGTATTTT. Encoded protein: CASSPNDRGTGDTQYF.

The J gene is TRBJ2-7, the V gene TRBV29-1; 7 nucleotides match TRBD1. The germline gives CDR1 SQVTM, CDR2 ANQGSEA. J was trimmed by 0 bases and V by 4 bases; bases with no gene match: 15. The CDR3 consists of 17 residues. CDR3 residues: CSVGAIGGETSSYEQYF. The CDR3 nucleotides are TGCAGCGTTGGTGCCATAGGGGGCGAGACGAGCTCCTACGAGCAGTACTTC.

The chain couples TRBV29-1 to TRBJ2-1, with unresolved D. The germline gives CDR1 SQVTM, CDR2 ANQGSEA. This CDR3 is 10 amino acids long. V lost 3 bases to trimming and J lost 15 bases, with 12 bases between them. CDR3 loop: CSVEWSGLFF. Written as DNA, the CDR3 is TGCAGCGTTGAGTGGTCGGGTCTGTTCTTC.

This chain links TRBV7-2 with TRBJ2-4, with TRBD2 matching 14 bases. Germline assignment: CDR1 SGHTA and CDR2 FQGNSA. This CDR3 has 19 amino acids. V gave up 3 bases and J gave up 1 base; unmatched junction bases: 8. The CDR3 DNA sequence: TGTGCCAGCAGCTTTCCCAGGGGACTAGCGGGAGAGGCCAAAAACATTCAGTACTTC. Encoded protein: CASSFPRGLAGEAKNIQYF.

The V and J genes are TRBV14 and TRBJ1-5, with TRBD1 matching 10 bases. The CDR3 is 16 amino acids. Per germline, CDR1 SGHDN and CDR2 FVKESK. V was clipped by 1 base and J by 2 bases; unmatched bases: 2. CDR3 sequence reads: CASSQGGTGGNQPQHF. The CDR3 nucleotides are TGTGCCAGCAGCCAAGGCGGGACAGGGGGCAATCAGCCCCAGCATTTT. The complete variable domain, with remaining parts taken from reference TRBV14 and TRBJ1-5, reads EAGVTQFPSHSVIEKGQTVTLRCDPISGHDNLYWYRRVMGKEIKFLLHFVKESKQDESGMPNNRFLAERTGGTYSTLKVQPAELEDSGVYFCASSQGGTGGNQPQHFGDGTRLSIL.

The CDR3 sequence: CASSIPGATYEQYF. The CDR3 DNA follows: TGTGCCAGTAGTATCCCAGGGGCCACCTACGAGCAGTACTTC. The V gene is TRBV19, the J gene TRBJ2-7; tentative D call: TRBD1 (6 bases). The ends were cut back, 3 bases at V and 2 bases at J, with 11 bases in the middle. The CDR3 spans 14 residues. CDR1 LNHDA and CDR2 SQIVND come from the germline V gene (reference sequence).

This chain connects TRBV6-1 to TRBJ2-3; perhaps TRBD1 as D (6 bases). The germline CDR1 and CDR2 sequences are MNHNS and SASEGT. V lost 8 bases and J 2 bases, leaving 17 bases between the germline ends. CDR3 length equals 15 residues. CDR3 in amino acids: CASEPRDTYTDTQYF. The DNA of the CDR3 is TGTGCCAGCGAGCCCCGGGACACATACACAGATACGCAGTATTTT.

V usage is TRBV27 and J usage is TRBJ2-7, with D possibly TRBD1 on 7 matching bases. Germline CDR1 is MNHEY and CDR2 is SMNVEV (reference sequence). V dropped 3 bases and J dropped 2 bases, with 11 bases sitting between them. This CDR3 is built from 14 residues. CDR3 protein: CASSFQGGAYEQYF. CDR3 DNA sequence: TGTGCCAGCAGTTTCCAGGGGGGTGCCTACGAGCAGTACTTC.

The chain carries TRBV5-6 and TRBJ1-5; 7 positions agree with TRBD1. The CDR3 is made up of 17 amino acids. The germline CDR1 and CDR2 sequences are SGHDT and YYEEEE. The trim removed 4 bases at V and 3 bases at J, leaving 13 bases unmatched. In DNA, the CDR3 is TGTGCCAGCAGCCGAACAGGGGCATCTTTACTCAATCAGCCCCAGCATTTT. This sequence encodes CASSRTGASLLNQPQHF. The full variable domain, its missing parts supplied by reference TRBV5-6 and TRBJ1-5, is DAGVTQSPTHLIKTRGQQVTLRCSPKSGHDTVSWYQQALGQGPQFIFQYYEEEERQRGNFPDRFSGHQFPNYSSELNVNALLLGDSALYLCASSRTGASLLNQPQHFGDGTRLSIL.

The chain is built from TRBV7-8 and TRBJ1-2; 8 nucleotides align to TRBD1. CDR1 SGHVS and CDR2 FQNEAQ come from the germline V gene. The CDR3 extends over 14 amino acids. The V and J ends lost 2 bases and 4 bases, in that order; junction bases with no gene match: 3. The CDR3 DNA reads as TGTGCCAGCAGCTTAAGGGACAGGACCTATGGCTACACCTTC. Protein product: CASSLRDRTYGYTF.

The chain couples TRBV7-3 to TRBJ2-1; 11 bases agree with TRBD2. V gave up 4 bases and J gave up 8 bases; unmatched junction bases: 7. CDR3 length: 15 amino acids. CDR1 and CDR2 from the germline V gene are SGHTA and FQGTGA. The CDR3 reads CASSSGLAAMDEQFF. In nucleotides, the CDR3 is TGTGCCAGCAGCTCGGGACTAGCGGCAATGGATGAGCAGTTCTTC.

V gene TRBV30 combines with J gene TRBJ1-4; D may be TRBD1 (6 bases). V dropped 0 bases and J dropped 8 bases, with 16 bases sitting between them. This CDR3 comprises 15 residues. CDR1 is GTSNPN, CDR2 SVGIG, per germline (reference sequence). The DNA of the CDR3 is TGTGCCTGGAGTGTAAGGGGCAGGGGTCAGGAAAAACTGTTTTTT. This gives the protein CAWSVRGRGQEKLFF.

The chain joins TRBV7-2 to TRBJ2-6; 8 positions agree with TRBD1. This CDR3 spans 18 amino acids. V shed 5 bases and J 4 bases; nucleotides not matched to a gene: 13. Per the germline V gene, CDR1 is SGHTA and CDR2 is FQGNSA. CDR3 sequence reads: CASSRTTGVSFGANVLTF. Written as DNA, the CDR3 is TGTGCCAGCAGCCGAACGACAGGGGTCTCGTTCGGGGCCAACGTCCTGACTTTC.

The CDR3 region is CASSYQAGLSTDTQYF. CDR3 bases: TGTGCCAGCAGTTACCAAGCGGGTCTAAGCACAGATACGCAGTATTTT. The V call is TRBV6-5, the J call TRBJ2-3; D is perhaps TRBD2 (6 bases). The CDR3 runs to 16 residues. Trimming left V 2 bases short and J 0 bases short, with 12 bases between. Germline-derived CDR1 and CDR2 are MNHEY and SVGAGI.

Here the CDR3 reads CASSPLEGATGTSFNEQYF. In nucleotides, the CDR3 is TGTGCCAGCAGCCCCCTGGAGGGGGCCACCGGGACTAGCTTCAACGAGCAGTACTTC. The chain joins TRBV27 to TRBJ2-7, with TRBD2 identical over 9 bases. CDR1 is MNHEY, CDR2 SMNVEV, per germline (reference sequence). CDR3 length: 19 amino acids. With V trimmed by 6 bases and J by 5 bases, 23 bases remained unmatched.

This clone occurred once. V and J are TRBV5-1 and TRBJ2-3, with a possible D match to TRBD2 (6 bases). The CDR3 has 17 residues. Trimming took 4 bases from V and 6 from J, leaving 24 bases between them. CDR1 is SGHRS and CDR2 is YFSETQ in the germline V gene. CDR3 residues: CASSEIQRRESQDTQYF. The CDR3 region has the DNA TGCGCCAGCAGCGAAATACAAAGGCGGGAATCCCAGGATACGCAGTATTTT.

The chain uses TRBV6-1 and TRBJ2-7, with D unresolved. The germline V gene has CDR1 MNHNS and CDR2 SASEGT. Trimming took 0 bases from V and 6 from J, leaving 6 bases between them. This CDR3 is 12 amino acids long. CDR3 nucleotides: TGTGCCAGCAGTGAAGCCGGTGGCGAGCAGTACTTC. This sequence encodes CASSEAGGEQYF.

V usage is TRBV2 and J usage is TRBJ2-7, with D tentatively TRBD1 (6 bases). The CDR3 totals 15 residues. Trimming took 4 bases from V and 0 from J, leaving 13 bases between them. Germline CDR1 and CDR2: SNHLY and FYNNEI. CDR3 protein: CASSVGGQRSYEQYF. In nucleotides, the CDR3 is TGTGCCAGCAGTGTAGGAGGACAGCGCTCCTACGAGCAGTACTTC.

J is TRBJ2-5 and V is TRBV28, with TRBD1 as a possible D gene (6 bases). Germline loops: CDR1 MDHEN, CDR2 SYDVKM. Trimming shortened V by 6 bases and J by 2 bases, and 16 bases separated the two germline ends. The CDR3 is made up of 15 amino acids. Here the CDR3 reads CASSPTGQAQETQYF. The DNA for the CDR3 is TGTGCCAGCAGCCCGACGGGACAAGCACAAGAGACCCAGTACTTC.

V is TRBV11-2 and J is TRBJ2-1, with 8 bases fitting TRBD1. The CDR3 runs 14 residues. V lost 1 base and J lost 8; bases outside the gene matches: 4. CDR1 SGHAT and CDR2 FQNNGV come from the germline V gene. The chain's CDR3 is CASSLGQGPHEQFF. CDR3 sequence (DNA): TGTGCCAGCAGCTTAGGACAGGGGCCCCATGAGCAGTTCTTC.

The V gene is TRBV6-1, the J gene TRBJ2-1, with 10 bases fitting TRBD2. Per the germline V gene, CDR1 is MNHNS and CDR2 is SASEGT. V trimming: 3 bases; J trimming: 8 bases; junction bases outside the gene matches: 4. The CDR3 is 14 amino acids. Here the CDR3 reads CASSEGTSVYEQFF. In DNA, the CDR3 is TGTGCCAGCAGTGAGGGGACTAGCGTTTATGAGCAGTTCTTC.

This chain links TRBV28 with TRBJ2-1; D remains unclear. Germline V gene lookup returns CDR1 MDHEN and CDR2 SYDVKM. This CDR3 is built from 16 residues. The germline V and J ends were trimmed by 3 bases and 2 bases, with 14 bases remaining between them. DNA of the CDR3: TGTGCCAGCAGTTTCAGTTCGGCAGGTACCTACAATGAGCAGTTCTTC. It specifies CASSFSSAGTYNEQFF.

The chain joins TRBV27 to TRBJ1-2; 9 bases agree with TRBD1. Germline-derived CDR1 and CDR2 are MNHEY and SMNVEV (reference sequence). V lost 5 bases, J lost 4 bases, and 8 bases stayed unmatched. The CDR3 extends over 15 amino acids. CDR3 region: CASSPGTGIFYGYTF. The DNA of the CDR3 is TGTGCCAGCAGTCCTGGGACAGGGATTTTCTATGGCTACACCTTC.

The V gene is TRBV30, the J gene TRBJ1-1; D possibly corresponds to TRBD1 (6 bases). Trimming removed 2 bases from V and 2 bases from J, with 12 bases in between. This CDR3 comprises 14 residues. Germline CDR1 and CDR2: GTSNPN and SVGIG (reference sequence). CDR3 sequence (DNA): TGTGCCTGGAGTCCCGGGACACTTAACACTGAAGCTTTCTTT. Protein: CAWSPGTLNTEAFF.

V usage is TRBV11-2 and J usage is TRBJ2-1; 10 positions agree with TRBD2. The CDR3 runs to 18 residues. After removal of 5 bases from V and 6 bases from J, the junction contained 16 bases not matched to a gene. Germline V gene data show CDR1 as SGHAT and CDR2 as FQNNGV. CDR3 sequence: CASSVPPARLAGVNEQFF. The CDR3 DNA sequence: TGTGCCAGCAGCGTCCCCCCCGCCCGGCTAGCGGGAGTCAATGAGCAGTTCTTC. Using reference TRBV11-2 and TRBJ2-1 for the parts outside the CDR3, the full variable domain is EAGVAQSPRYKIIEKRQSVAFWCNPISGHATLYWYQQILGQGPKLLIQFQNNGVVDDSQLPKDRFSAERLKGVDSTLKIQPAKLEDSAVYLCASSVPPARLAGVNEQFFGPGTRLTVL.

This chain connects TRBV9 to TRBJ2-2, with 8 bases aligning to TRBD1. Germline V CDR1 and CDR2: SGDLS, YYNGEE. The CDR3 totals 18 residues. With V trimmed by 3 bases and J by 2 bases, 12 bases remained unmatched. The DNA of the CDR3 is TGTGCCAGCAGCGAGCATGGCCCGGGACAGGCCAACACCGGGGAGCTGTTTTTT. Translation: CASSEHGPGQANTGELFF.